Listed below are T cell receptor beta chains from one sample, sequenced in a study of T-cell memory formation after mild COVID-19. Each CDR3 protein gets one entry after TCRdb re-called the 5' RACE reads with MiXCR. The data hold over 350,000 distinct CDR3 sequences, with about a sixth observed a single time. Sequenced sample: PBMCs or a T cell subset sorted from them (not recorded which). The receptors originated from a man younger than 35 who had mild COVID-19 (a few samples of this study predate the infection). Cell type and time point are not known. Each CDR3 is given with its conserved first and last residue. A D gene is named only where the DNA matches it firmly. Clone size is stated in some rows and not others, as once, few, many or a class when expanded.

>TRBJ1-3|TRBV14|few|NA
TGTGCCAGCAGCCAAACCTCTGGAAACACCATATATTTT
CASSQTSGNTIYF
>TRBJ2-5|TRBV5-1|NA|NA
TGCGCCAGCAGCCAGGAGGCAGAGACCCAGTACTTC
CASSQEAETQYF
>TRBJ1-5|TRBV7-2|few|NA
TGTGCCAGCAGCCTGTACGGGACAAGCAATCAGCCCCAGCATTTT
CASSLYGTSNQPQHF
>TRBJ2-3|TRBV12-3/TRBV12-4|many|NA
TGTGCCAGCGCCGGGGCGACAGATACGCAGTATTTT
CASAGATDTQYF
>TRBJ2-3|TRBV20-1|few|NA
TGCAGTGCTAGTCATCAGAGTACGCAGTATTTT
CSASHQSTQYF
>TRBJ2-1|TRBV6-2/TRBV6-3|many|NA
TGTGCCAGCAGTACTCGACTAGAAGAGCAGTTCTTC
CASSTRLEEQFF
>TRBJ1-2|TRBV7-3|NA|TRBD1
TGTGCCAGCAGCTGGACAGGGGGCACGACCTATGGCTACACCTTC
CASSWTGGTTYGYTF
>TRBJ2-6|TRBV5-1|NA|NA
TGCGCCAGCCGAGCAGGACTACCCTCTGGGGACAACGTCCTGACTTTC
CASRAGLPSGDNVLTF
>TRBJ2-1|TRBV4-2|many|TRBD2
TGTGCCAGCAGCCAAGATATGGCGGGGGGTCCCGTCCAGGAGCAGTTCTTC
CASSQDMAGGPVQEQFF
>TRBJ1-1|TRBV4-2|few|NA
TGTGCCAGCAGCCAAGATGCCGGACAGCGGAACACTGAAGCTTTCTTT
CASSQDAGQRNTEAFF
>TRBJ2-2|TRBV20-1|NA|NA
TGCAGTGCTAGGGTCCCCCTGACCGGGGAGCTGTTTTTT
CSARVPLTGELFF
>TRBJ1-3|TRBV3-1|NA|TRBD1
TGTGCCAGCAGCCAAACGACAGGGGCCGGAAACACCATATATTTT
CASSQTTGAGNTIYF
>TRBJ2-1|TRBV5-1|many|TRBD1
TGCGCCAGCAGCTTGGCCGACAGGGGGCTCGATGAGCAGTTCTTC
CASSLADRGLDEQFF
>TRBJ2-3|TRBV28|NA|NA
TGTGCCAGCAGTACCCAGGGTGGGGGGACAGATACGCAGTATTTT
CASSTQGGGTDTQYF
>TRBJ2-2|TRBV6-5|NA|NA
TGTGCCAGCAGGAACCGGCCCCTGGGGGACACCGGGGAGCTGTTTTTT
CASRNRPLGDTGELFF
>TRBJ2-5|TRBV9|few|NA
TGTGCCAGCAGCGTAGTCTGGGACCAAGAGACCCAGTACTTC
CASSVVWDQETQYF
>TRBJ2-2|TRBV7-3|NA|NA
TGTGCCAGCAGCTCCGGAGGTGCCACCGGGGAGCTGTTTTTT
CASSSGGATGELFF
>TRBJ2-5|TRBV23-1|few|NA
TGCGCCAGCAGTCTAAGCGAAGGGGCCCTTACTGTTCAGTACTTC
CASSLSEGALTVQYF
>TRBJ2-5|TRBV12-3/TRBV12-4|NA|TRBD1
TGTGCCAGCAGGGACAGGGTAGGAGAGACCCAGTACTTC
CASRDRVGETQYF
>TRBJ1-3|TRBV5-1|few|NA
TGCGCCAGCAGCTACGGGGACTCCCGCTCTGGAAACACCATATATTTT
CASSYGDSRSGNTIYF
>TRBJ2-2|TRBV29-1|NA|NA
TGCAGCGTTTTAGTGGCTAGGACCGGGGAGCTGTTTTTT
CSVLVARTGELFF
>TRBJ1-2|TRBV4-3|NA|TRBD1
TGCGCCAGCAGCCAGTGGGACAGAGCTAACTATGGCTACACCTTC
CASSQWDRANYGYTF
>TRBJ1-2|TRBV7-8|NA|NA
TGTGCCAGCAGCTTAGAGACCCCGCCTTCTTATGGCTACACCTTC
CASSLETPPSYGYTF
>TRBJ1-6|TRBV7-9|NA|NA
TGTGCCAGCAGCTGGGGGGGACTTGGAGATTCACCCCTCCACTTT
CASSWGGLGDSPLHF
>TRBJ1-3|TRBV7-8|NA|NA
TGTGCCAGCAGCTCGACACTGAAAGACTCTGGAAACACCATATATTTT
CASSSTLKDSGNTIYF
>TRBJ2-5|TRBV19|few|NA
TGTGCCAGTCGTACAGGGCGGGAGACCCAGTACTTC
CASRTGRETQYF
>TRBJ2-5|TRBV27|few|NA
TGTGCCAGCAGCCAAAGACCCCAGGCCGGGGAGACCCAGTACTTC
CASSQRPQAGETQYF
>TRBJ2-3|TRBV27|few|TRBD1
TGTGCCAGCAGTCCCTGGACAGGCGATACGCAGTATTTT
CASSPWTGDTQYF
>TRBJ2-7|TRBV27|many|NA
TGTGCCAGCAGTTTCAAGTTTGGAGGCAGTACCTACGAGCAGTACTTC
CASSFKFGGSTYEQYF
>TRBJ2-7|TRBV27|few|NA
TGTGCCAGCAGTCCCCTTAACGGGGGCGGAACCTACGAGCAGTACTTC
CASSPLNGGGTYEQYF
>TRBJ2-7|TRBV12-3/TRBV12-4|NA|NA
TGTGCCAGCAGTTTCGGGCAGGGGCTAACTTCCTACGAGCAGTACTTC
CASSFGQGLTSYEQYF
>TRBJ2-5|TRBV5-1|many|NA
TGCGCCAGCAGCTTGAACAGCAAACCCCCGGGGACCCAGTACTTC
CASSLNSKPPGTQYF
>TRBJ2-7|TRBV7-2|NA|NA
TGTGCCAGCAGCTTAGCAATCGCCCAGGGGGGGTATGACGAGCAGTACTTC
CASSLAIAQGGYDEQYF
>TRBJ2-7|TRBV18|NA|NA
TGTGCCAGCTCACTGGGGGGACTGGGAAATGCCTACGAGCAGTACTTC
CASSLGGLGNAYEQYF
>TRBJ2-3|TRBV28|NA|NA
TGTGCCAGCAGCCCCTTCGGGACGAGAGATACGCAGTATTTT
CASSPFGTRDTQYF
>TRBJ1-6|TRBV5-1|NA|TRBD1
TGCGCCAGCAGCCCCTTCGGGACAGGGGGCCATTCACCCCTCCACTTT
CASSPFGTGGHSPLHF
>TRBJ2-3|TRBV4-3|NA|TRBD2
TGCGCCAGCAGCCAAGTGGCGGGGGGATCTAGCACAGATACGCAGTATTTT
CASSQVAGGSSTDTQYF
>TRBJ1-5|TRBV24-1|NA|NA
TGTGCCACCAGTCCCGGGGGGGCGCCTACGGGTCAGCCCCAGCATTTT
CATSPGGAPTGQPQHF
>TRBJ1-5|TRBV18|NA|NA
TGTGCCAGCTCAGAAATCCGGGACACCAATCAGCCCCAGCATTTT
CASSEIRDTNQPQHF